Sequencing of this T cell receptor beta chain was carried out in a study of OX40 agonist ivuxolimab in advanced cancers. Clones were read by immunoSEQ multiplex PCR, and TCRdb kept only the in-frame ones, dropping some. The sample holds 70,000 or so clones, less than 90% seen once. The sequenced sample was CD4+ or CD8+ T cells sorted from blood, obtained in a trial of the OX40 agonist ivuxolimab. This TCR was recovered from an adult with an advanced solid tumor such as melanoma, head and neck, liver or kidney cancer.

The CDR3 here is CASSKGCRDESYGYTF. The CDR3 coding sequence is TGTGCCAGCAGCAAGGGTTGCCGGGACGAGTCCTATGGCTACACCTTC. The V gene is TRBV21-1, the J gene TRBJ1-2. TRBV21-1 represents a pseudogene. The CDR3 is made up of 16 amino acids.